Listed below are T cell receptor beta chains from one sample, sequenced in a study of early T cells in non-severe SARS-CoV-2 infection. TCRdb called the 5' RACE reads again in MiXCR, with one record for every CDR3 protein. The repertoire holds 86,000 or so distinct CDR3 sequences, over 13% seen once, with 3% in the top ten. The specimen was whole blood. Receptor source: an adult who was a healthcare worker with PCR-confirmed SARS-CoV-2 infection or an uninfected control (not recorded which). The CDR3 runs from the conserved cysteine through the conserved F or W. Each record gives: V gene, clone size, D gene, J gene, CDR3 DNA, CDR3 protein. A D gene is named only where the DNA matches it firmly. Not every row has a clone size; where given, it reads once, few, many or a size class.

>TRBV4-2|-|-|TRBJ2-1
TGTGCCAGCAGCCAAGATTTCACCCCGAGCCTCTACAATGAGCAGTTCTTC
CASSQDFTPSLYNEQFF
>TRBV25-1|few|TRBD1|TRBJ2-5
TGTGCCAGCAGCAGAACGGGACAGGGTGGAGAGACCCAGTACTTC
CASSRTGQGGETQYF
>TRBV20-1|many|TRBD1|TRBJ2-1
TGCAGTGCTAGGTCGACAGGGTATGGCAATGAGCAGTTCTTC
CSARSTGYGNEQFF
>TRBV5-1|-|TRBD2|TRBJ2-7
TGCGCCAGCAGACCAACTAGCGGGGCATCCTACGAGCAGTACTTC
CASRPTSGASYEQYF
>TRBV5-5|few|TRBD1|TRBJ2-7
TGTGCCAGCAGCTTGGCGGGACAGCACTCCTACGAGCAGTACTTC
CASSLAGQHSYEQYF
>TRBV28|-|-|TRBJ2-5
TGTGCCAGCAGGGTGAAGGAGACCCAGTACTTC
CASRVKETQYF
>TRBV25-1|-|TRBD1|TRBJ2-7
TGTGCCAGCAGCGCCCCGGGACAGGGTACCTCCTACGAGCAGTACTTC
CASSAPGQGTSYEQYF
>TRBV29-1|many|-|TRBJ1-1
TGCAGCGTTGTCCGAACGGGTTCCACTGAAGCTTTCTTT
CSVVRTGSTEAFF
>TRBV7-8|-|-|TRBJ1-4
TGTGCCAGCAGCTCCTACATAGTTGATGAAAAACTGTTTTTT
CASSSYIVDEKLFF
>TRBV25-1|few|-|TRBJ1-6
TGTGCCAGCAGTGAAACAGGGTTTTATTCACCCCTCCACTTT
CASSETGFYSPLHF
>TRBV29-1|few|-|TRBJ2-2
TGCAGCGTCAGGACAGTCAACACCGGGGAGCTGTTTTTT
CSVRTVNTGELFF
>TRBV20-1|many|-|TRBJ1-1
TGCAGTGCTAGGACAGAACCCAACACTGAAGCTTTCTTT
CSARTEPNTEAFF
>TRBV7-6|many|-|TRBJ2-2
TGTGCCAGCAGCCCCAACGTTAACCCGGGGTCTTCCGGGGAGCTGTTTTTT
CASSPNVNPGSSGELFF
>TRBV5-1|-|TRBD1|TRBJ2-4
TGCGCCAGCAGCATGACAGGGGGCGCGAACATTCAGTACTTC
CASSMTGGANIQYF
>TRBV18|many|-|TRBJ1-3
TGTGCCAGCTCACCGATCGAGAGCTCTGGAAACACCATATATTTT
CASSPIESSGNTIYF
>TRBV7-9|few|-|TRBJ2-1
TGTGCCAGCAGCTCCTTTCAGGGGTACAATGAGCAGTTCTTC
CASSSFQGYNEQFF
>TRBV7-9|-|-|TRBJ1-4
TGTGCCAGCAGCTGGTCTGCACTACCAACTAATGAAAAACTGTTTTTT
CASSWSALPTNEKLFF
>TRBV11-2|many|-|TRBJ2-5
TGTGCCAGCAGCTTAGAAGGAGAGACCCAGTACTTC
CASSLEGETQYF
>TRBV21-1|few|-|TRBJ1-4
TGTGCCAGCAGCGCCCGTTACAGGGTGGGGGTTGCAACTAATGAAAAACTGTTTTTT
CASSARYRVGVATNEKLFF
>TRBV7-9|many|-|TRBJ1-6
TGTGCCAGCAGCCCCCCAGGCGGCGGCGATAATTCACCCCTCCACTTT
CASSPPGGGDNSPLHF
>TRBV4-1|many|-|TRBJ2-4
TGCGCCAGCAGCCTTTCCCCCCGGGGAGTGGGTTCGGACATTCAGTACTTC
CASSLSPRGVGSDIQYF
>TRBV27|many|TRBD1|TRBJ1-1
TGTGCCAGCTGGGGACAGGCGCTTGAAGCTTTCTTT
CASWGQALEAFF
>TRBV6-5|many|-|TRBJ1-2
TGTGCCAGCACCCACGGGGTGGAAGGCTACACCTTC
CASTHGVEGYTF
>TRBV7-9|-|-|TRBJ1-1
TGTGCCAGCAGCCCAATTGGAGTGTTCGCTTTCTTT
CASSPIGVFAFF
>TRBV10-3|-|-|TRBJ2-5
TGTGCCATCCGGGCCCCAGGCCAAGAGACCCAGTACTTC
CAIRAPGQETQYF
>TRBV11-2|many|-|TRBJ2-1
TGTGCCAGCAGCTCCTCTTTCCAAGACAATGAGCAGTTCTTC
CASSSSFQDNEQFF
>TRBV3-1|many|-|TRBJ2-5
TGTGCCAGCAGCCAAGAAGTCAGGGGTTGGGATGAGACCCAGTACTTC
CASSQEVRGWDETQYF
>TRBV6-2/TRBV6-3|many|-|TRBJ2-1
TGTGCCAGCAGTACCCCCGAGGGGACGGCTTTTCAGTTCTTC
CASSTPEGTAFQFF
>TRBV12-3/TRBV12-4|many|-|TRBJ1-1
TGTGCCAGCAGTACAGGGCTTCCTAACACTGAAGCTTTCTTT
CASSTGLPNTEAFF
>TRBV7-2|few|-|TRBJ1-2
TGTGCCAGCAGCTCCCGACCCTATGGCTACACCTTC
CASSSRPYGYTF
>TRBV7-7|many|TRBD1|TRBJ2-2
TGTGCTAGCAGCTTAGGGGGCCTAAACACCGGGGAGCTGTTTTTT
CASSLGGLNTGELFF
>TRBV12-3/TRBV12-4|few|-|TRBJ2-3
TGTGCCAGCAGGTCTCGAGCTCAAGGCACAGATACGCAGTATTTT
CASRSRAQGTDTQYF
>TRBV18|many|-|TRBJ2-5
TGTGCCAGCTCACCACCTTTCCAAGAGACCCAGTACTTC
CASSPPFQETQYF
>TRBV28|few|-|TRBJ1-5
TGTGCCAGCAGCCACAGTCAGCCCCAGCATTTT
CASSHSQPQHF
>TRBV5-5|-|TRBD2|TRBJ2-1
TGTGCCAGCAGCCCCGAAGTCGGGACTAGAGTATATGAGCAGTTCTTC
CASSPEVGTRVYEQFF
>TRBV4-2|-|-|TRBJ2-5
TGTGCCAGCAGCCAGTCTCCCGCGACAAGAGAGACCCAGTACTTC
CASSQSPATRETQYF
>TRBV19|many|TRBD1|TRBJ2-3
TGTGCCAGTAGTGCCGGGACAGGGCCAGGTGTTACGCAGTATTTT
CASSAGTGPGVTQYF
>TRBV5-4|few|-|TRBJ2-1
TGTGCCAGCAGCTTAGGACGGACGGACTTGTACAATGAGCAGTTCTTC
CASSLGRTDLYNEQFF
>TRBV2|-|-|TRBJ2-1
TGTGCCAGCAGTGCGGGGACCGCGGAGCAGTTCTTC
CASSAGTAEQFF
>TRBV11-2|few|-|TRBJ2-2
TGTGCCAGCAGCTTAGCCCCGACTAGACAGACCGGGGAGCTGTTTTTT
CASSLAPTRQTGELFF
>TRBV12-3/TRBV12-4|many|-|TRBJ1-5
TGTGCCAGCAGTTTAGGGACATTGGAGCCATATAGCAATCAGCCCCAGCATTTT
CASSLGTLEPYSNQPQHF
>TRBV5-1|few|-|TRBJ2-3
TGCGCCAGCAGCTTGGGCGACTTCCCCACAGATACGCAGTATTTT
CASSLGDFPTDTQYF
>TRBV7-2|-|-|TRBJ2-7
TGTGCCAGCAGCTTCAGCAGGGTCCTTTCCGAGCAGTACTTC
CASSFSRVLSEQYF
>TRBV5-6|few|TRBD1|TRBJ1-5
TGTGCCAGCAGCCGTACAGGGGCCTATAGCAATCAGCCCCAGCATTTT
CASSRTGAYSNQPQHF
>TRBV11-2|-|TRBD2|TRBJ2-1
TGTGCCAGCAGCTTATCGGGACTAGTAATTGGTGAGCAGTTCTTC
CASSLSGLVIGEQFF
>TRBV12-3/TRBV12-4|many|TRBD1|TRBJ1-5
TGTGCCAGCAGTGGACAGGGGGGCAATCAGCCCCAGCATTTT
CASSGQGGNQPQHF
>TRBV12-3/TRBV12-4|-|TRBD2|TRBJ2-5
TGTGCCAGCAGCTCCGGGACTAGCGGCCAAGAGACCCAGTACTTC
CASSSGTSGQETQYF
>TRBV6-5|few|-|TRBJ1-2
TGTGCCAGCAGTTACAGGAGTACCTATGGCTACACCTTC
CASSYRSTYGYTF
>TRBV5-1|-|TRBD2|TRBJ2-3
TGCGCCAGCGGAGAAGCGGGGCTTAGCACAGATACGCAGTATTTT
CASGEAGLSTDTQYF
>TRBV29-1|few|-|TRBJ1-2
TGCAGCGTTGACCCGGGGCGTAGCTATGGCTACACCTTC
CSVDPGRSYGYTF
>TRBV27|many|TRBD2|TRBJ2-1
TGTGCCAGCAGTCCCCGGACTAGCGGGGGTGATGAGCAGTTCTTC
CASSPRTSGGDEQFF
>TRBV5-1|few|-|TRBJ2-7
TGCGCCAGCAGCCCCGGTAGGGGAGGAACTGATATCCACGAGCAGTACTTC
CASSPGRGGTDIHEQYF